This entry lists 20 T cell receptor beta chains sequenced from one sample in a study of T cell repertoires in cytomegalovirus infection. TCRdb re-derived calls from the reads in MiXCR, one entry per CDR3 protein. Among 380,000 or so distinct CDR3 sequences, nearly 35% were seen once, and the ten largest hold about 13%. The antigens of these receptors remain unknown. Here the sequenced sample was cultured PBMCs, taken from culture after CMV antigen stimulation. The source of these receptors is a human donor in good health (CMV status not recorded). Some clones in this sample may be carry-over from other donors' samples.

The rearrangement links TRBV6-6 to TRBJ2-6; 9 bases are a match to TRBD1. With 2 bases clipped from V and 6 bases from J, the junction kept 11 bases outside the gene matches. Germline V gene lookup returns CDR1 MNHNY and CDR2 SVGAGI (reference sequence). There are 18 residues in the CDR3. In DNA form, the CDR3 reads TGTGCCAGCAGTTACCCTCTAGGACAGGGGAGTTCGGCCAACGTCCTGACTTTC. It translates to CASSYPLGQGSSANVLTF.

CDR3 bases: TGTGCCAGCAGTTTATACCAGGATTTGAATTCACCCCTCCACTTT. This codes for CASSLYQDLNSPLHF. The chain recombines TRBV27 with TRBJ1-6; no clear D gene. Germline CDR1 reads MNHEY; CDR2 reads SMNVEV (reference sequence). V was pared by 1 base and J by 7 bases, with 11 bases between. The CDR3 has 15 amino acids.

This chain connects TRBV12-3 or TRBV12-4 to TRBJ2-2, with a tentative D call TRBD1 (6 bases). V was trimmed by 3 bases and J by 0 bases, leaving 11 bases between them. This CDR3 contains 16 residues. The CDR3 DNA reads as TGTGCCAGCAGTTTCGGGACACCAGCGAACACCGGGGAGCTGTTTTTT. Translated, it gives CASSFGTPANTGELFF.

The gene calls are TRBV7-9 and TRBJ2-1, with 7 bases aligning to TRBD2. The CDR3 runs 16 residues. The V gene end was trimmed by 1 base and the J gene end by 10 bases; junction bases not matched to a gene: 13. Germline loops: CDR1 SEHNR, CDR2 FQNEAQ (reference sequence). The CDR3 loop reads CASSLEPGLVPLEQFF. The CDR3 region has the DNA TGTGCCAGCAGCTTAGAGCCCGGACTAGTCCCCTTGGAGCAGTTCTTC.

The V call is TRBV7-6, the J call TRBJ2-5, with 14 bases lining up with TRBD2. CDR1 and CDR2 from the germline V gene are SGHVS and FNYEAQ. This CDR3 comprises 16 residues. V dropped 0 bases and J dropped 7; count of bases not matched to a gene: 4. The CDR3 DNA follows: TGTGCCAGCAGCTTAGCGACTAGCGGGAGGGCTTTGACCCAGTACTTC. It is translated as CASSLATSGRALTQYF.

This clonotype was counted only a few times. V and J are TRBV12-3 or TRBV12-4 and TRBJ2-1; 10 nucleotides agree with TRBD2. This CDR3 has 15 amino acids. Trimming took 6 bases from V and 4 from J; bases not matched to a gene: 6. The CDR3 bases are TGTGCCAGCAGAATAACTAGCGGGACTTACAATGAGCAGTTCTTC. It is translated as CASRITSGTYNEQFF.

This clonotype was observed a handful of times. The chain is built from TRBV7-2 and TRBJ2-3; D is undetermined. Germline CDR1 reads SGHTA; CDR2 reads FQGNSA. Trimming cost V 0 bases and J 2 bases, with 6 bases left between them. The CDR3 covers 14 residues. CDR3 sequence: CASSLALVTDTQYF. CDR3 nucleotide sequence: TGTGCCAGCAGCTTAGCGCTTGTCACAGATACGCAGTATTTT.

This clonotype was counted a few times. The chain links TRBV7-2 to TRBJ1-1; TRBD1 matches at 7 bases. The length of the CDR3 is 15 residues. The V segment lost 1 base and the J segment 11 bases; nucleotides outside the gene matches: 13. Germline CDR1 SGHTA, CDR2 FQGNSA. In nucleotides, the CDR3 is TGTGCCAGCAGCTTAGTTCCGCGGGACAGTTTGGGGGCTTTCTTT. It translates to CASSLVPRDSLGAFF.

With regard to this clonotype: A junction end diverges from the germline sequence, so it may reflect a read error. This chain joins TRBV11-2 and TRBJ1-1; 7 bases align to TRBD1. Germline values: CDR1 SGHAT, CDR2 FQNNGV. The CDR3 spans 11 residues. CDR3 coding DNA: TGTGCCAGCAGCGTAGACAGGGACGCTTTCTTT. It yields the protein CASSVDRDAFF.

This chain connects TRBV20-1 to TRBJ2-7; D is perhaps TRBD2 (5 bases). This CDR3 is built from 12 residues. Germline CDR1 is DFQATT and CDR2 is SNEGSKA (reference sequence). The germline V and J ends were trimmed by 5 bases and 6 bases, with 14 bases remaining between them. In DNA form, the CDR3 reads TGCAGTGCTCCGCCGACTACTCTCGAGCAGTACTTC. This gives the protein CSAPPTTLEQYF.

This clonotype was observed a few times. The rearrangement links TRBV29-1 to TRBJ1-1; no clear D. This CDR3 spans 10 amino acids. Trimming shortened V by 1 base and J by 6 bases, and 3 bases separated the two germline ends. Germline V gene data show CDR1 as SQVTM and CDR2 as ANQGSEA. Written as DNA, the CDR3 is TGCAGCGTTGAAGTGGCTGAAGCTTTCTTT. Amino acids: CSVEVAEAFF.

This clonotype was seen many times. The rearrangement links TRBV7-2 to TRBJ2-1; no clear D. CDR3 length equals 13 residues. Germline loops: CDR1 SGHTA, CDR2 FQGNSA. Trimming removed 3 bases from V and 8 bases from J, with 11 bases in between. CDR3 region: CASSFGSWDEQFF. In DNA, the CDR3 is TGTGCCAGCAGCTTTGGTAGCTGGGATGAGCAGTTCTTC.

This rearrangement joins TRBV6-2 or TRBV6-3 to TRBJ1-1; D is uncertain. Germline values: CDR1 MNHEY, CDR2 SVGEGT. The CDR3 totals 11 residues. The ends were cut back, 10 bases at V and 1 base at J, with 7 bases in the middle. This CDR3 is CATGRNTEAFF. CDR3 bases: TGTGCCACCGGACGGAACACTGAAGCTTTCTTT.

The table lists this clonotype with a count of one. The rearrangement links TRBV15 to TRBJ2-3; maybe TRBD2 (6 bases). Germline CDR1 and CDR2: LNHNV and YYDKDF (reference sequence). The CDR3 has 15 amino acids. V gave up 7 bases and J gave up 2 bases, with 16 bases separating them. The CDR3 spells CATKWSSGTTDTQYF. The CDR3 DNA follows: TGTGCCACCAAGTGGAGTAGCGGAACCACAGATACGCAGTATTTT. The whole variable domain, filled in from reference TRBV15 and TRBJ2-3, reads DAMVIQNPRYQVTQFGKPVTLSCSQTLNHNVMYWYQQKSSQAPKLLFHYYDKDFNNEADTPDNFQSRRPNTSFCFLDIRSPGLGDTAMYLCATKWSSGTTDTQYFGPGTRLTVL.

This clonotype appeared many times. This sequence joins TRBV11-2 and TRBJ2-5, with 7 nucleotides matching TRBD1. This CDR3 contains 17 residues. Germline CDR1 reads SGHAT; CDR2 reads FQNNGV. Unmatched junction bases numbered 8, after V lost 0 bases and J lost 1 base. The CDR3 DNA is TGTGCCAGCAGCTTAGATTTCTGGGACAGTTTCCAAGAGACCCAGTACTTC. This translates into CASSLDFWDSFQETQYF.

Notes on this clonotype: A much larger clone lies a single base off, so this may be a read error. This chain uses TRBV7-6 with TRBJ1-2, with D tentatively TRBD1 (6 bases). The germline CDR1 and CDR2 sequences are SGHVS and FNYEAQ. The length of the CDR3 is 16 residues. The CDR3 region has the DNA TGTGCCAGCAGCCCTAAACCGGGGGCTGCTAACTATGGCCACACCTTC. As protein: CASSPKPGAANYGHTF.

CDR3 nucleotide sequence: TGTGCCAGCAGTACCCACGAGACCCAGTACTTC. Amino acids: CASSTHETQYF. V usage is TRBV2 and J usage is TRBJ2-5; D gene ambiguous. Per germline, CDR1 SNHLY and CDR2 FYNNEI. The CDR3 has 11 residues. V gave up 5 bases and J gave up 5 bases, with 6 bases separating them.

In this sample, this clonotype turned up a few times. The chain couples TRBV18 to TRBJ2-7; D might be TRBD2 (6 bases). Per germline, CDR1 KGHSH and CDR2 LQKENI. The CDR3 covers 14 residues. The ends were cut back, 3 bases at V and 3 bases at J, with 12 bases in the middle. Here the CDR3 reads CASSPISGNYEQYF. CDR3 nucleotides: TGTGCCAGCTCACCCATTAGCGGTAACTACGAGCAGTACTTC.

The gene calls are TRBV6-5 and TRBJ2-7; TRBD1 agrees at 9 bases. V shed 5 bases and J 2 bases; nucleotides not matched to a gene: 7. The CDR3 runs to 15 residues. Germline CDR1 and CDR2: MNHEY and SVGAGI. The CDR3 DNA follows: TGTGCCAGCAGTAAGACCACAGGGGGCACCTACGAGCAGTACTTC. Its protein is CASSKTTGGTYEQYF.

The genes are TRBV28 and TRBJ1-1; a possible D gene is TRBD1 (5 bases). The CDR3 runs 14 residues. V was pared by 6 bases and J by 5 bases, with 16 bases between. Germline V gives CDR1 MDHEN, CDR2 SYDVKM. The CDR3 loop is CASSPEGMGTEAFF. Here the CDR3 DNA reads TGTGCCAGCAGCCCGGAGGGGATGGGGACTGAAGCTTTCTTT.